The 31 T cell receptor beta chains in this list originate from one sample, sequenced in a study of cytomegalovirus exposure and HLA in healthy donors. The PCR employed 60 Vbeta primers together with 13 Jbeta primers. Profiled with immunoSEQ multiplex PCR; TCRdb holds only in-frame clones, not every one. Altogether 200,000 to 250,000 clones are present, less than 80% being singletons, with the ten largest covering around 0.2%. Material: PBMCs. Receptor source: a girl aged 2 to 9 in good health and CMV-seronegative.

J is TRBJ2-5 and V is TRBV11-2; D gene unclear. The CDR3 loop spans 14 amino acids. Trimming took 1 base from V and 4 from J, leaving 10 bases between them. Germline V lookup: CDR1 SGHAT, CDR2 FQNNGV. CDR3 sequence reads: CASSLVAAIETQYF. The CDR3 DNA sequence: TGTGCCAGCAGCTTAGTAGCCGCCATAGAGACCCAGTACTTC.

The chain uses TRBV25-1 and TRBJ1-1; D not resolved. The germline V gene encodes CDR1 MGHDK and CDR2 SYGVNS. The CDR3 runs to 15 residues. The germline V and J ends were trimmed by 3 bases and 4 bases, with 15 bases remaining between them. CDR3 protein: CASSDALAGGTEAFF. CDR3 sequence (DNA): TGTGCCAGCAGTGACGCGCTTGCGGGTGGCACTGAAGCTTTCTTT.

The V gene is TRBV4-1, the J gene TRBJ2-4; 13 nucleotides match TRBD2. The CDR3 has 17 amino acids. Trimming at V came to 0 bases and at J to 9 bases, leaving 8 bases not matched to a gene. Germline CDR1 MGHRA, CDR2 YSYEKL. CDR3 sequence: CASSQDGGLAGRGIQYF. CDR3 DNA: TGCGCCAGCAGCCAAGATGGGGGACTAGCGGGACGGGGCATTCAGTACTTC.

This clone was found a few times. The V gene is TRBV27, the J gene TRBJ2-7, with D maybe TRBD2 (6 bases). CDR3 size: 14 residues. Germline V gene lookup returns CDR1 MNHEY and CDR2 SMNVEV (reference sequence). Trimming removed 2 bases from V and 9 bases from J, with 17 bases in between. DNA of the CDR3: TGTGCCAGCAGTTTAGACGACGCGGGACGGGGGCAGTACTTC. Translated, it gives CASSLDDAGRGQYF.

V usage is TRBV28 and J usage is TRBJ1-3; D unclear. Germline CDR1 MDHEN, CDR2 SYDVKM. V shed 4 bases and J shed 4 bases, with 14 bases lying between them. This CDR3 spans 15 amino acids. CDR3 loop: CASSYPRETGNTIYF. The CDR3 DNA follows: TGTGCCAGCAGTTACCCGAGGGAAACCGGAAACACCATATATTTT.

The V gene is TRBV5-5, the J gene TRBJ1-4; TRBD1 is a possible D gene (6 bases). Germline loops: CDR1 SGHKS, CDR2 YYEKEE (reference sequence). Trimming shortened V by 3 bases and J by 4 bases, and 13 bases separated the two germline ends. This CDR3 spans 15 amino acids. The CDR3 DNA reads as TGTGCCAGCAGCTATCGGACAGAACTTAATGAAAAACTGTTTTTT. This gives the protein CASSYRTELNEKLFF.

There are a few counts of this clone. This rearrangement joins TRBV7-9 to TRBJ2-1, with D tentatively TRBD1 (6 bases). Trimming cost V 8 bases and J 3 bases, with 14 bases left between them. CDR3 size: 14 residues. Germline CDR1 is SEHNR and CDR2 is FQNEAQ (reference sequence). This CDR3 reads CASQYWGLYNEQFF. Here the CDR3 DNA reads TGTGCCAGCCAGTACTGGGGGCTCTACAATGAGCAGTTCTTC.

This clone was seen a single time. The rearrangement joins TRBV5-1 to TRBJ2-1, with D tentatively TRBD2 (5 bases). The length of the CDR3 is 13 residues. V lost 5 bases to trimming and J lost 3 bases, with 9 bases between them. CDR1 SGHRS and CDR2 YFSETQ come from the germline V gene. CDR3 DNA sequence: TGCGCCAGCAGATCGGACTTCTACAATGAGCAGTTCTTC. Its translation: CASRSDFYNEQFF.

For the CDR3, the DNA is TGTGCCAGCAGCCAAGATGTGTTACGCGGTGAAGCTTTCTTT. Amino acid sequence: CASSQDVLRGEAFF. The chain uses TRBV4-2 and TRBJ1-1, with D unresolved. The CDR3 runs to 14 residues. The V end lost 0 bases, the J end lost 7 bases, and 12 bases lay between the germline ends. Germline assignment: CDR1 LGHNA and CDR2 YNFKEQ.

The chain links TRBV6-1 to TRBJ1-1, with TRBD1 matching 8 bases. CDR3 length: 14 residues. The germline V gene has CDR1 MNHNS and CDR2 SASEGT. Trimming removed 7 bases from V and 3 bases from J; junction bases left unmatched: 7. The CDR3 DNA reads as TGTGCCAGCACAGGACAGGGTTTGGACACTGAAGCTTTCTTT. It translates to CASTGQGLDTEAFF.

CDR3 amino acids: CASSVGSITTGEQYF. CDR3 in DNA: TGTGCCAGCAGCGTAGGGTCCATCACTACGGGGGAGCAGTACTTC. The chain carries TRBV9 and TRBJ2-7; weak D call: TRBD2 (5 bases). The length of the CDR3 is 15 residues. Germline V gives CDR1 SGDLS, CDR2 YYNGEE. Trimming took 0 bases from V and 7 from J, leaving 17 bases between them.

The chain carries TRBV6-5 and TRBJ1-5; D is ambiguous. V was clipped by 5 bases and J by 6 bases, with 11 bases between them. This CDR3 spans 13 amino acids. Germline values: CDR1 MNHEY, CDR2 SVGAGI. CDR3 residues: CASSPGGGQPQHF. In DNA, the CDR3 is TGTGCCAGCAGTCCCGGCGGCGGTCAGCCCCAGCATTTT.

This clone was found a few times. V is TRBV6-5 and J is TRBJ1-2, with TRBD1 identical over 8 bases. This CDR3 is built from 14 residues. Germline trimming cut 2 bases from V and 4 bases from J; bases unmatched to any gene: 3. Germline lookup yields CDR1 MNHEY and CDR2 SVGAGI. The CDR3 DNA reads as TGTGCCAGCAGTTACGGGACAGGAGGCTATGGCTACACCTTC. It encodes CASSYGTGGYGYTF.

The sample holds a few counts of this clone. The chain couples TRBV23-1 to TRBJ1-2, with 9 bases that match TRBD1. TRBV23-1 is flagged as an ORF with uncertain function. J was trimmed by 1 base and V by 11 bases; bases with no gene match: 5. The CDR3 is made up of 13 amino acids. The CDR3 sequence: CAAYRGRNYGYTF. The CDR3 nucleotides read TGCGCCGCCTACAGGGGGCGTAACTATGGCTACACCTTC.

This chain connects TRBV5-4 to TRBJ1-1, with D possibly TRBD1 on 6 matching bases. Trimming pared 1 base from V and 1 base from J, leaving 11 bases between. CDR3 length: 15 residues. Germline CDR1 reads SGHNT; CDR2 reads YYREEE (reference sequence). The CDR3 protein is CASSLPGQRNTEAFF. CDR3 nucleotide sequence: TGTGCCAGCAGCTTGCCGGGACAACGGAACACTGAAGCTTTCTTT.

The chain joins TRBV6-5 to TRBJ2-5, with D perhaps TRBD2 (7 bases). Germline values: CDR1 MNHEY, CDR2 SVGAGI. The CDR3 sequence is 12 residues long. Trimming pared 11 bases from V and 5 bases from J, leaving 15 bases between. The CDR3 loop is CARGGGGETQYF. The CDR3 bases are TGTGCCCGGGGCGGGGGCGGCGAGACCCAGTACTTC.

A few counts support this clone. As DNA, the CDR3 is TGTGCCAGCTCACCACAGGCATTAGCGGGAGATGGAGACGAGCAGTACTTC. Amino acid sequence: CASSPQALAGDGDEQYF. The chain couples TRBV18 to TRBJ2-7; TRBD2 matches 9 bases. The V gene's germline CDR1 is KGHSH and CDR2 LQKENI. This CDR3 has 17 residues. After removal of 1 base from V and 5 bases from J, the junction contained 12 bases not matched to a gene.

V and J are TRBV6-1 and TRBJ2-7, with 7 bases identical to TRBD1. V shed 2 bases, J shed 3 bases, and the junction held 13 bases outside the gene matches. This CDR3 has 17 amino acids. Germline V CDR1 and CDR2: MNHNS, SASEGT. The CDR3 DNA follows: TGTGCCAGCAGTGAACTCTTTATACAGGGGTTAGGCTACGAGCAGTACTTC. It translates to CASSELFIQGLGYEQYF.

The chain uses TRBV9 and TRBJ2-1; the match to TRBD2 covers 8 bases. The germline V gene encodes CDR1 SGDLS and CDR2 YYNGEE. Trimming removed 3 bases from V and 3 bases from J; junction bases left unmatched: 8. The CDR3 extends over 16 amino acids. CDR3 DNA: TGTGCCAGCAGCGGAAGCGGGGGAGACTACTACAATGAGCAGTTCTTC. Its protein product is CASSGSGGDYYNEQFF.

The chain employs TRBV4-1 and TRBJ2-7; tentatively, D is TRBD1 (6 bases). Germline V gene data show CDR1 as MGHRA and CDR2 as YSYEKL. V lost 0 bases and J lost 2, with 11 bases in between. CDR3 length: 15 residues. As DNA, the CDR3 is TGCGCCAGCAGCCAAGAGAGGGGGAGTACCTACGAGCAGTACTTC. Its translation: CASSQERGSTYEQYF.

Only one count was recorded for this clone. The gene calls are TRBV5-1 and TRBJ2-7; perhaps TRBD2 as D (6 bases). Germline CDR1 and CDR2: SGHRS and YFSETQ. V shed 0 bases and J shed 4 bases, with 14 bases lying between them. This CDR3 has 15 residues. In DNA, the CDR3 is TGCGCCAGCAGCTTGGGCGGGACTCATAGTTACGAGCAGTACTTC. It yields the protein CASSLGGTHSYEQYF.

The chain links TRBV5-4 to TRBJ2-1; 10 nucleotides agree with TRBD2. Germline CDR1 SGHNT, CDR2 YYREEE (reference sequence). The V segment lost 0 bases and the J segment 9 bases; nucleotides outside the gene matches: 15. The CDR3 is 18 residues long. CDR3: CASSLVAGGPVGTFEQFF. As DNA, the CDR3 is TGTGCCAGCAGCTTGGTAGCGGGGGGCCCCGTTGGGACGTTTGAGCAGTTCTTC.

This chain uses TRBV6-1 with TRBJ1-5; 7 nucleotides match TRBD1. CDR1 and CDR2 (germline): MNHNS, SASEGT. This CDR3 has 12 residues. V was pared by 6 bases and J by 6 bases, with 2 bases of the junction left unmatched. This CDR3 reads CASSRQGQPQHF. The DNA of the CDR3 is TGTGCCAGCAGCAGACAGGGTCAGCCCCAGCATTTT.

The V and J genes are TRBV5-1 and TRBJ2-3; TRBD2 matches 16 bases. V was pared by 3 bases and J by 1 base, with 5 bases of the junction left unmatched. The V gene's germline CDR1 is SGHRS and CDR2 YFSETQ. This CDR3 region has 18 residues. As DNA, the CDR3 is TGCGCCAGCAGCTCCGGGACTAGCGGGAGGGCCGGCACAGATACGCAGTATTTT. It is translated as CASSSGTSGRAGTDTQYF.

The CDR3 loop is CARQRQGFYEQYF. The CDR3 DNA is TGTGCCAGGCAGAGACAGGGGTTCTACGAGCAGTACTTC. The genes are TRBV28 and TRBJ2-7, with 8 bases aligning to TRBD1. CDR1 and CDR2 (germline): MDHEN, SYDVKM. The CDR3 runs 13 residues. With V trimmed by 9 bases and J by 3 bases, 7 bases remained unmatched.

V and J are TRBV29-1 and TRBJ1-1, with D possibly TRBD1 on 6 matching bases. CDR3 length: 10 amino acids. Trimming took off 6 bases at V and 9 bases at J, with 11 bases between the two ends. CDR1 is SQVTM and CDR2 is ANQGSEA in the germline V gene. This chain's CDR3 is CSVAGDKAFF. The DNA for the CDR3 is TGCAGCGTAGCCGGGGACAAAGCTTTCTTT.

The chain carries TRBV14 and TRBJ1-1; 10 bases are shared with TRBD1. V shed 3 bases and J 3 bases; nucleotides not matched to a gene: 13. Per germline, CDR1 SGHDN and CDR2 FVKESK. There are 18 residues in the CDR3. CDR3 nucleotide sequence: TGTGCCAGCAGCCAGGCCGGGACAGGGGCGTTAGCGTACACTGAAGCTTTCTTT. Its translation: CASSQAGTGALAYTEAFF.

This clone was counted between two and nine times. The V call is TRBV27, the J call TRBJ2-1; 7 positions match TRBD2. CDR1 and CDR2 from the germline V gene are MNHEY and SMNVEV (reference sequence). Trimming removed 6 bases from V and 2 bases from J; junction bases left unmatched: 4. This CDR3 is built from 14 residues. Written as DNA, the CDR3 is TGTGCCAGCAGAAGCGGGGCCCCCTACAATGAGCAGTTCTTC. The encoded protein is CASRSGAPYNEQFF.

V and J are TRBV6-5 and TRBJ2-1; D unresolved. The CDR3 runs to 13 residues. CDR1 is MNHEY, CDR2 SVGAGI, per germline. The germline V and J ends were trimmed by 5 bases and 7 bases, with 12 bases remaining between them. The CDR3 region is CASSRATGNEQFF. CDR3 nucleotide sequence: TGTGCCAGCAGTCGCGCGACTGGTAATGAGCAGTTCTTC.

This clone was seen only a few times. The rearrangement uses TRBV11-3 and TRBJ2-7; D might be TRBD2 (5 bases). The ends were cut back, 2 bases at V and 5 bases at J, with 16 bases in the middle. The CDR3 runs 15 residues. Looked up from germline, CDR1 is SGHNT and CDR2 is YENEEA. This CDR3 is CASSLPGSSPDEQYF. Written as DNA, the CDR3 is TGTGCCAGCAGCTTACCGGGGAGCTCACCGGACGAGCAGTACTTC.

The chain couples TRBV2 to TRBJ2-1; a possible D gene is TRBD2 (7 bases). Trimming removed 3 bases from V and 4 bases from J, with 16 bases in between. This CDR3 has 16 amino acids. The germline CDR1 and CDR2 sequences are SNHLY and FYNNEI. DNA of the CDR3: TGTGCCAGCAGTGATTCTGGAGGGGGGGGGTACAATGAGCAGTTCTTC. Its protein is CASSDSGGGGYNEQFF.